The 30 T cell receptor beta chains below were found in one sample sequenced in a study of Graves' ophthalmopathy and Graves' hyperthyroidism. Amplification targeted the TCR beta CDR3 regions, with RNA transcripts as the source material. Amplification began with first-round RT-PCR using HTBI primers, then second-round multiplex PCR was performed. TCRdb fed the multiplex PCR reads into MiXCR, producing one record per CDR3 protein. The sample has about 640,000 distinct CDR3 sequences; over 40% are singletons. Sequencing was carried out using peripheral blood. The receptors derive from an adult man with Graves' ophthalmopathy.

This clonotype was detected only once. The junction shows a germline mismatch at one end, possibly a read error. V is TRBV7-2 and J is TRBJ1-1, with D possibly being TRBD1 (6 bases). The V gene's germline CDR1 is SGHTA and CDR2 FQGNSA. This CDR3 has 14 residues. CDR3 bases: TGTGCCGGCAGCTTAGTAACTCAGGGGAATGAAGCTTTCTTT. Protein sequence: CAGSLVTQGNEAFF.

The chain uses TRBV10-1 and TRBJ2-5, with a tentative D call TRBD1 (5 bases). The CDR3 sequence is 16 residues long. From germline, CDR1 is WNHNN and CDR2 SYGVQD (reference sequence). Trimming took off 6 bases at V and 5 bases at J, with 22 bases between the two ends. The CDR3 is CASSVVPLQGWETQYF. The CDR3, as DNA: TGCGCCAGCAGCGTCGTGCCTTTGCAGGGCTGGGAGACCCAGTACTTC.

This clonotype was counted between two and nine times. The gene calls are TRBV27 and TRBJ2-2, with unresolved D. The CDR3 extends over 12 amino acids. V lost 10 bases and J lost 6, with 12 bases in between. The germline CDR1 and CDR2 sequences are MNHEY and SMNVEV (reference sequence). CDR3 sequence reads: CATISGPGELFF. The CDR3, as DNA: TGTGCCACCATCTCCGGGCCCGGGGAGCTGTTTTTT.

This clonotype was seen repeatedly, ten times or more. The chain recombines TRBV9 with TRBJ1-1, with D possibly matching TRBD1 (5 bases). The V gene lost 0 bases and the J gene lost 10 bases, with 19 bases spanning the gap. The CDR3 covers 15 residues. Germline V lookup: CDR1 SGDLS, CDR2 YYNGEE. The CDR3, as DNA: TGTGCCAGCAGCGTAGCCCGGACACCGGCTTCTGGAGCTTTCTTT. It translates to CASSVARTPASGAFF.

On this clonotype itself: One junction end does not reproduce the germline sequence, and a read error may be involved. This rearrangement joins TRBV9 to TRBJ2-7; TRBD1 matches at 12 bases. The CDR3 loop spans 14 amino acids. From germline, CDR1 is SGDLS and CDR2 YYNGEE. The CDR3 bases are TGTGCCAGCAGCGTCGGGACAGGGGGCTACGAGCAGCACTTC. Translation: CASSVGTGGYEQHF.

This clonotype was seen many times. The chain links TRBV19 to TRBJ1-5; TRBD1 matches at 7 bases. Germline values: CDR1 LNHDA, CDR2 SQIVND (reference sequence). The CDR3 is 16 amino acids. J lost 0 bases, V lost 8 bases, and 10 bases had no gene match. For the CDR3, the DNA is TGTGCCAGTGCACCCCTCAACAGGGGTAGCAATCAGCCCCAGCATTTT. This codes for CASAPLNRGSNQPQHF.

The J gene is TRBJ2-3, the V gene TRBV7-9; D call uncertain. The V and J ends lost 4 bases and 2 bases respectively, with 10 bases between them. In germline, CDR1 is SEHNR, CDR2 FQNEAQ (reference sequence). The CDR3 has 14 residues. The chain's CDR3 is CASSYSGPTDTQYF. The CDR3 DNA reads as TGTGCCAGCAGCTATTCCGGGCCCACAGATACGCAGTATTTT.

This clonotype was seen ten or more times. The V and J genes are TRBV29-1 and TRBJ1-3, with TRBD1 as a possible D gene (5 bases). CDR1 SQVTM and CDR2 ANQGSEA come from the germline V gene. The CDR3 totals 14 residues. Trimming took off 7 bases at V and 0 bases at J, with 13 bases between the two ends. This chain's CDR3 is CSAGTPGSGNTIYF. CDR3 in DNA: TGCAGCGCAGGGACTCCTGGCTCTGGAAACACCATATATTTT. The variable domain in full, completed from reference TRBV29-1 and TRBJ1-3, reads SAVISQKPSRDICQRGTSLTIQCQVDSQVTMMFWYRQQPGQSLTLIATANQGSEATYESGFVIDKFPISRPNLTFSTLTVSNMSPEDSSIYLCSAGTPGSGNTIYFGEGSWLTVV.

The chain employs TRBV6-2 or TRBV6-3 and TRBJ2-5, with 9 bases identical to TRBD1. V was pared by 2 bases and J by 2 bases, with 3 bases of the junction left unmatched. CDR3 length equals 15 residues. CDR1 and CDR2 from the germline V gene are MNHEY and SVGEGT. The CDR3 DNA is TGTGCCAGCAGTTACGATGGACAGGGGCAAGAGACCCAGTACTTC. This encodes CASSYDGQGQETQYF.

The sample holds a few counts of this clonotype. J is TRBJ2-2 and V is TRBV24-1, with unresolved D. Trimming removed 6 bases at V and 3 bases at J, with 7 bases between. Germline CDR1 KGHDR, CDR2 SFDVKD. CDR3 size: 13 residues. The CDR3 sequence is CATSTSYTGELFF. The CDR3 DNA reads TGTGCCACCAGTACGTCATACACCGGGGAGCTGTTTTTT.

This clonotype appeared many times. This chain links TRBV11-2 with TRBJ2-5; TRBD2 aligns across 7 bases. This CDR3 comprises 14 residues. From germline, CDR1 is SGHAT and CDR2 FQNNGV. Trimming at V came to 3 bases and at J to 5 bases, leaving 6 bases not matched to a gene. In DNA, the CDR3 is TGTGCCAGCAGCTTTACAGCGGGGACCGAGACCCAGTACTTC. This sequence encodes CASSFTAGTETQYF.

The V and J genes are TRBV5-6 and TRBJ2-7, with 11 bases matching TRBD2. Germline V gene sequence: CDR1 SGHDT, CDR2 YYEEEE. Losses at the gene ends were 0 bases for V and 2 bases for J; bases not matched to a gene: 7. The CDR3 contains 17 residues. CDR3 sequence reads: CASSLGPSGGTPYEQYF. CDR3 DNA: TGTGCCAGCAGCTTGGGGCCTAGCGGGGGGACCCCCTACGAGCAGTACTTC.

A note on this clonotype: Compared with germline, one end of the junction differs, possibly owing to a read error. The chain is built from TRBV12-3 or TRBV12-4 and TRBJ1-1; possible D gene TRBD1, 5 bases. The CDR3 spans 15 residues. The CDR3, as DNA: TGTGCCAGCAGTTCAGGGAAGCATCCGGGTGCTGAAGCTTCCTTT. Protein: CASSSGKHPGAEASF.

About this clonotype itself: This CDR3 fails to terminate in the conserved phenylalanine or tryptophan, so it likely reflects a read error. The V and J genes are TRBV11-2 and TRBJ2-2; D is perhaps TRBD2 (5 bases). Germline V lookup: CDR1 SGHAT, CDR2 FQNNGV. The CDR3 sequence is 14 residues long. CDR3 sequence: CASSLAGYTGELFL. The CDR3 nucleotides are TGTGCCAGCAGCTTAGCTGGGTACACCGGGGAACTGTTTCTT.

The table lists this clonotype with many counts. This chain connects TRBV5-1 to TRBJ1-1; a possible D gene is TRBD1 (5 bases). There are 15 residues in the CDR3. Trimming took off 1 base at V and 0 bases at J, with 10 bases between the two ends. CDR1 and CDR2 (germline): SGHRS, YFSETQ. CDR3 bases: TGCGCCAGCAGCTTGACCCCGACAGTGAACACTGAAGCTTTCTTT. It translates to CASSLTPTVNTEAFF.

This clonotype was seen ten or more times. The chain carries TRBV10-3 and TRBJ1-1; 7 bases are shared with TRBD1. There are 14 residues in the CDR3. Germline CDR1 reads ENHRY; CDR2 reads SYGVKD. V lost 5 bases to trimming and J lost 3 bases; unmatched junction nucleotides: 6. CDR3 sequence (DNA): TGTGCCATCAGTCCACAGGGGAAGGACACTGAAGCTTTCTTT. Protein product: CAISPQGKDTEAFF.

The chain is built from TRBV5-1 and TRBJ1-2; TRBD1 is a possible D gene (5 bases). The CDR3 contains 12 residues. Germline V gene lookup returns CDR1 SGHRS and CDR2 YFSETQ. V lost 3 bases, J lost 4 bases, and 7 bases lay in between. Here the CDR3 reads CASSYDSYGYTF. CDR3 nucleotide sequence: TGCGCCAGCAGCTATGACAGCTATGGCTACACCTTC.

Notes on this clonotype: This may be a read error, as it is one base from a much larger clone. The chain uses TRBV7-8 and TRBJ1-2; 7 nucleotides agree with TRBD1. Per germline, CDR1 SGHVS and CDR2 FQNEAQ. CDR3 size: 15 residues. CDR3 nucleotide sequence: TGTGCCAGCAGCTTAGCGAGACAGGGAGTCTATGACTACACCTTC. Amino acids: CASSLARQGVYDYTF.

V usage is TRBV11-2 and J usage is TRBJ2-5, with 8 bases identical to TRBD1. CDR1 is SGHAT, CDR2 FQNNGV, per germline. CDR3 length equals 13 residues. The V and J ends lost 5 bases and 5 bases, in that order; junction bases with no gene match: 4. CDR3 residues: CASSEQGVETQYF. The DNA for the CDR3 is TGTGCCAGCAGCGAACAGGGGGTGGAGACCCAGTACTTC.

Notes on this clonotype: A much larger clone sits a single nucleotide away, making a read error possible. The gene calls are TRBV6-6 and TRBJ1-5; no reliable D call. Germline lookup yields CDR1 MNHNY and CDR2 SVGAGI (reference sequence). The CDR3 length is 12 residues. CDR3 sequence (DNA): TGTGCCACCTCCCGGTCTAATCAGTCCCAGCATTTT. Translation gives CATSRSNQSQHF.

This chain links TRBV29-1 with TRBJ1-4; D is unclear. The V end lost 2 bases, the J end lost 7 bases, and 5 bases lay between the germline ends. Germline CDR1 SQVTM, CDR2 ANQGSEA. The CDR3 totals 11 residues. The CDR3, as DNA: TGCAGCGTTGAATGGGGTGAAAAACTGTTTTTT. Translation gives CSVEWGEKLFF.

This clonotype was recorded many times. The gene calls are TRBV9 and TRBJ1-6; D may be TRBD1 (5 bases). The CDR3 consists of 14 residues. V was shortened by 0 bases and J by 7 bases, with 8 bases between the two germline ends. Per germline, CDR1 SGDLS and CDR2 YYNGEE. This chain's CDR3 is CASSVVDSNSPLHF. The CDR3 DNA reads as TGTGCCAGCAGCGTAGTAGACAGCAATTCACCCCTCCACTTT.

The table lists this clonotype with a count of one. The chain is built from TRBV15 and TRBJ2-5; D is ambiguous. Germline assignment: CDR1 LNHNV and CDR2 YYDKDF (reference sequence). V was trimmed by 1 base and J by 4 bases, leaving 13 bases between them. There are 15 residues in the CDR3. The CDR3, as DNA: TGTGCCACCAGCAGAGCAGGTTCTAGAGGAGAGACCCAGTACTTC. Residues: CATSRAGSRGETQYF.

The V gene is TRBV29-1, the J gene TRBJ2-6, with 7 bases identical to TRBD1. The CDR3 covers 13 residues. V was pared by 4 bases and J by 4 bases, with 1 base of the junction left unmatched. CDR1 and CDR2 (germline): SQVTM, ANQGSEA. CDR3 coding DNA: TGCAGCGTTGTGGGACAGGGGGCCAACGTCCTGACTTTC. This gives the protein CSVVGQGANVLTF.

Remarks on this clonotype: The junction departs from germline at one end; a sequencing error may be responsible. This rearrangement joins TRBV7-9 to TRBJ2-7; D possibly matches TRBD1 or TRBD2 (5 bases each). The CDR3 sequence is 16 residues long. CDR1 and CDR2 (germline): SEHNR, FQNEAQ (reference sequence). This CDR3 is CASSQVEGAGIYEQYF. The DNA for the CDR3 is TGCGCCAGCAGCCAAGTTGAGGGCGCAGGGATTTACGAGCAGTACTTC. Full variable domain (outside the CDR3, taken from reference TRBV7-9 and TRBJ2-7): DTGVSQNPRHKITKRGQNVTFRCDPISEHNRLYWYRQTLGQGPEFLTYFQNEAQLEKSRLLSDRFSAERPKGSFSTLEIQRTEQGDSAMYLCASSQVEGAGIYEQYFGPGTRLTVT.

This sequence joins TRBV12-3 or TRBV12-4 and TRBJ1-3, with D unclear. The CDR3 contains 15 residues. The ends were cut back, 3 bases at V and 0 bases at J, with 9 bases in the middle. The DNA of the CDR3 is TGTGCCAGCAGTTTTTCACAGAACTCTGGAAACACCATATATTTT. It codes for CASSFSQNSGNTIYF.

This chain links TRBV10-3 with TRBJ1-1, with 9 bases aligning to TRBD1. This CDR3 region has 13 residues. Germline trimming cut 9 bases from V and 0 bases from J; bases unmatched to any gene: 2. Germline V gene lookup returns CDR1 ENHRY and CDR2 SYGVKD. This chain's CDR3 is CAMGTGMNTEAFF. DNA for the CDR3: TGTGCCATGGGGACAGGGATGAACACTGAAGCTTTCTTT.

The chain has TRBV4-3 and TRBJ2-7; 10 bases are shared with TRBD2. Germline CDR1 and CDR2: LGHNA and YSLEER. The CDR3 runs 16 residues. Germline trimming cut 0 bases from V and 5 bases from J; bases unmatched to any gene: 7. The CDR3 bases are TGCGCCAGCAGCCAAGAAACGAGCGGGGGGGCCCACGAGCAGTACTTC. This codes for CASSQETSGGAHEQYF.

The V and J genes are TRBV9 and TRBJ2-6, with D perhaps matching TRBD1 or TRBD2 (6 bases each). V was clipped by 4 bases and J by 0 bases, with 14 bases between them. From germline, CDR1 is SGDLS and CDR2 YYNGEE. This CDR3 has 17 amino acids. The CDR3 DNA sequence: TGTGCCAGCAGCCAAGGGGGGACGTTCTCTGGGGCCAACGTCCTGACTTTC. This translates into CASSQGGTFSGANVLTF.

This clonotype has at least ten counts. This chain uses TRBV10-3 with TRBJ2-5; 8 bases agree with TRBD1. The CDR3 totals 14 residues. The germline V gene encodes CDR1 ENHRY and CDR2 SYGVKD. With V trimmed by 7 bases and J by 5 bases, 9 bases remained unmatched. CDR3 nucleotide sequence: TGTGCCATCATGGGCCAGGGGGCTAGGGAGACCCAGTACTTC. Residues: CAIMGQGARETQYF.